This TCR beta chain was profiled in a study of blood T cell repertoires in COVID-19. Study overall: Specimens from acute and convalescent COVID-19 originated in the United States, Italy and Spain. T cells, B-cell-depleted T cells, or PBMCs provided the cDNA or gDNA that served as material.

The V and J ends lost 4 bases and 4 bases, in that order; junction bases with no gene match: 1. Germline V lookup: CDR1 LGHNA, CDR2 YSLEER. The CDR3 length is 13 residues. Per the study methods: Reference gene primer amplification gave nucleated cell count estimates. TCRdb keeps only in-frame clones here, not all; method: immunoSEQ multiplex PCR. Clone size and V and J calls were adopted from that table, with D and trimming inferred from the DNA. The profile shows more than 200,000 clones, approximately 90% of them singletons. The origin of this receptor is a man younger than 35 with active or convalescent COVID-19. The sample comprised peripheral blood. The gene calls are TRBV4-3 and TRBJ1-2, with TRBD1 identical over 9 bases. The CDR3, as DNA: TGCGCCAGCAGCCGGACAGGGGCCTATGGCTACACCTTC. Translation gives CASSRTGAYGYTF.